A single sample gave rise to the 21 T cell receptor beta chains below, sequenced in a study of blood T cells in healthy people across ages. The authors ran a second PCR of roughly 6 to 12 cycles using a sample-barcoded 5' primer and a J-beta primer mix. One entry per CDR3 protein results from TCRdb running MiXCR on the 5' RACE reads. The sample holds over 1,500,000 distinct CDR3 sequences, around 40% seen once. The sample taken for sequencing was blood. The receptors were sampled from a human donor in good health.

This clonotype was found a few times. V and J are TRBV4-1 and TRBJ2-3; no clear D gene. Germline V gives CDR1 MGHRA, CDR2 YSYEKL. Trimming took off 2 bases at V and 0 bases at J, with 9 bases between the two ends. CDR3 size: 15 residues. CDR3 sequence reads: CASSQRTDSTDTQYF. CDR3 DNA: TGCGCCAGCAGCCAACGAACGGATAGCACAGATACGCAGTATTTT.

This clonotype was observed a few times. This chain links TRBV4-3 with TRBJ2-5; D is unclear. V shed 4 bases and J shed 3 bases, with 15 bases lying between them. Germline V gene lookup returns CDR1 LGHNA and CDR2 YSLEER. The CDR3 consists of 15 residues. CDR3 sequence: CASSRLWDEEETQYF. The CDR3 region has the DNA TGCGCCAGCAGCCGACTTTGGGATGAGGAAGAGACCCAGTACTTC.

Concerning this clonotype: The junction does not match germline at one end; this may be a read error. The chain couples TRBV28 to TRBJ2-5; perhaps TRBD2 as D (5 bases). The CDR3 length is 11 residues. From germline, CDR1 is MDHEN and CDR2 SYDVKM. Here the CDR3 DNA reads TGTGCCAGCAGGTATAGGGAGACCCCGTACTTC. Amino acid sequence: CASRYRETPYF. Filled out from reference TRBV28 and TRBJ2-5, the complete variable domain reads DVKVTQSSRYLVKRTGEKVFLECVQDMDHENMFWYRQDPGLGLRLIYFSYDVKMKEKGDIPEGYSVSREKKERFSLILESASTNQTSMYLCASRYRETPYFGPGTRLLVL.

This chain connects TRBV6-1 to TRBJ2-4; D possibly corresponds to TRBD1 (6 bases). The end of the DNA is better explained by TRBJ2-7, so the J call may be wrong. From germline, CDR1 is MNHNS and CDR2 SASEGT. The CDR3 runs 18 residues. The CDR3 is CASSRDRAWGHLSYEQYF. The CDR3 nucleotides read TGTGCCAGCAGTCGTGACCGCGCCTGGGGACATCTTTCCTACGAGCAGTACTTC.

This clonotype has a handful of counts. Relative to the germline gene, one junction end is altered; a read error may explain this. The genes are TRBV24-1 and TRBJ2-1, with D perhaps assigned TRBD1 or TRBD2 (5 bases each). Germline-derived CDR1 and CDR2 are KGHDR and SFDVKD. This CDR3 spans 15 amino acids. The CDR3 DNA follows: TGTGCCGCCAGTGGCCGGGCGGCCGGGACGAGTGAGCAGTTCTTC. It translates to CAASGRAAGTSEQFF.

V usage is TRBV12-3 or TRBV12-4 and J usage is TRBJ1-2, with D unclear. The CDR3 has 16 amino acids. V lost 2 bases and J lost 8, with 21 bases in between. This chain's CDR3 is CASSLSTAGSGGGYTF. The DNA of the CDR3 is TGTGCCAGCAGTTTAAGTACCGCCGGAAGTGGTGGGGGCTACACCTTC.

The V gene is TRBV7-8, the J gene TRBJ2-1; 11 bases map to TRBD2. Germline-derived CDR1 and CDR2 are SGHVS and FQNEAQ. The CDR3 length is 19 residues. J was trimmed by 7 bases and V by 5 bases; bases with no gene match: 19. For the CDR3, the DNA is TGTGCCAGCAGCCCAGCGGCTAGCGGGGGGCCCACCCCCTGGAATGAGCAGTTCTTC. Protein: CASSPAASGGPTPWNEQFF.

This chain links TRBV7-2 with TRBJ2-5; 8 positions match TRBD2. The end of the DNA fits TRBJ2-7 better, so the J call may be wrong. The CDR3 loop spans 14 amino acids. Germline V gene lookup returns CDR1 SGHTA and CDR2 FQGNSA. The CDR3 DNA reads as TGTGCCAGCTGCCGGGGGGGGGACCCCTGCGAGCAGTACTTC. Amino acid sequence: CASCRGGDPCEQYF.

With respect to this clonotype: The junction does not match germline at one end; this may be a read error. The rearrangement joins TRBV11-3 to TRBJ2-3; no clear D gene. The CDR3 covers 16 residues. Germline CDR1 SGHNT, CDR2 YENEEA. The CDR3 sequence: CASSLDGARGTDTQDF. The CDR3 coding sequence is TGTGCCAGCAGCTTAGATGGAGCGCGAGGCACAGATACGCAGGATTTT.

The chain recombines TRBV28 with TRBJ1-6, with D tentatively TRBD1 (6 bases). The germline V and J ends were trimmed by 6 bases and 10 bases, with 16 bases remaining between them. The germline V gene has CDR1 MDHEN and CDR2 SYDVKM. The CDR3 loop spans 14 amino acids. The DNA of the CDR3 is TGTGCCAGCAGCTCTTACAGGGATGAGTCACCCCTCCACTTT. Translation: CASSSYRDESPLHF.

The table lists this clonotype with a few counts. The J gene is TRBJ1-5, the V gene TRBV20-1; 10 bases align to TRBD1. Germline lookup yields CDR1 DFQATT and CDR2 SNEGSKA (reference sequence). The V gene end was trimmed by 5 bases and the J gene end by 3 bases; junction bases not matched to a gene: 7. The CDR3 has 15 residues. The CDR3 nucleotides read TGCAGTGCTTACACCGGGACAGGGGTCAATCAGCCCCAGCATTTT. Translating gives CSAYTGTGVNQPQHF.

The DNA for the CDR3 is TGCGCCAGCAGCCAAGTGGTCGCAGCTAATGAAAAACTGTTTTTT. Amino acids: CASSQVVAANEKLFF. The V and J genes are TRBV4-3 and TRBJ1-4; D unclear. Germline values: CDR1 LGHNA, CDR2 YSLEER. The CDR3 consists of 15 residues. The ends were cut back, 1 base at V and 3 bases at J, with 9 bases in the middle.

This clonotype was counted between two and nine times. J is TRBJ2-7 and V is TRBV5-1, with D possibly TRBD1 on 6 matching bases. The germline V gene has CDR1 SGHRS and CDR2 YFSETQ. The CDR3 is made up of 14 amino acids. Between the trimmed V and J ends, which lost 5 bases and 6 bases, there was a span of 18 bases. CDR3 region: CASRHGQRNGEQYF. Written as DNA, the CDR3 is TGCGCCAGCAGACACGGACAGAGGAATGGCGAGCAGTACTTC.

This clonotype has only a few counts. This sequence joins TRBV28 and TRBJ2-1, with D perhaps assigned TRBD1 or TRBD2 (5 bases each). This CDR3 has 15 residues. V lost 4 bases and J 2 bases, leaving 12 bases between the germline ends. Germline V gene data show CDR1 as MDHEN and CDR2 as SYDVKM. CDR3 amino acids: CASSSRDETYNEQFF. In DNA, the CDR3 is TGTGCCAGCAGTTCCCGGGACGAGACCTACAATGAGCAGTTCTTC.

This chain uses TRBV5-1 with TRBJ1-6; TRBD1 is a possible D gene (5 bases). This CDR3 region has 15 residues. Trimming removed 3 bases from V and 6 bases from J, with 13 bases in between. The germline gives CDR1 SGHRS, CDR2 YFSETQ. CDR3 residues: CASSWDTGRNSPLHF. CDR3 in DNA: TGCGCCAGCAGCTGGGATACGGGACGTAATTCACCCCTCCACTTT.

The chain is built from TRBV7-2 and TRBJ1-2; 9 nucleotides match TRBD1. V was pared by 4 bases and J by 8 bases, with 14 bases of the junction left unmatched. The CDR3 totals 16 residues. Per the germline V gene, CDR1 is SGHTA and CDR2 is FQGNSA. The CDR3 sequence: CASSSPDRGRGGGYTF. The CDR3 DNA is TGTGCCAGCAGCTCACCGGACAGGGGCCGGGGGGGCGGCTACACCTTC.

The chain links TRBV29-1 to TRBJ2-4; tentatively, D is TRBD2 (6 bases). The DNA end favors TRBJ2-7, so the J call may be wrong. Per the germline V gene, CDR1 is SQVTM and CDR2 is ANQGSEA. CDR3 size: 14 residues. Written as DNA, the CDR3 is TGCAGCGTCCAACCACGGGACTCCCAGGACGAGCAGTACTTC. Amino acids: CSVQPRDSQDEQYF.

The V and J genes are TRBV24-1 and TRBJ2-5; TRBD1 matches 7 bases. This CDR3 comprises 15 residues. J lost 2 bases, V lost 4 bases, and 6 bases had no gene match. The V gene's germline CDR1 is KGHDR and CDR2 SFDVKD. The CDR3, as DNA: TGTGCCACCAGTGACCCCAGACAGGGTCAAGAGACCCAGTACTTC. This encodes CATSDPRQGQETQYF.

V gene TRBV7-2 combines with J gene TRBJ2-7, with 10 bases fitting TRBD2. There are 17 residues in the CDR3. V was clipped by 1 base and J by 2 bases; unmatched bases: 8. Germline loops: CDR1 SGHTA, CDR2 FQGNSA. The CDR3 nucleotides read TGTGCCAGCAGCTTAGGGGCTAGCGGGGGATATACCTACGAGCAGTACTTC. Protein product: CASSLGASGGYTYEQYF.

This clonotype was recorded a few times. The chain employs TRBV4-1 and TRBJ2-4, with unresolved D. TRBJ2-7 explains the end of the DNA better; the J call may be wrong. Germline V gene lookup returns CDR1 MGHRA and CDR2 YSYEKL. The CDR3 consists of 14 residues. This CDR3 reads CASSQEARPYEQYF. The CDR3 nucleotides read TGCGCCAGCAGCCAAGAAGCGCGTCCTTACGAGCAGTACTTC.

The CDR3 DNA is TGTGCCAGCAGTCCCCAGCAGGACGGTAGTAGCTCCTACAATGAGCAGTTCTTC. This gives the protein CASSPQQDGSSSYNEQFF. This chain uses TRBV12-3 or TRBV12-4 with TRBJ2-1; no definite D call. V was clipped by 5 bases and J by 0 bases, with 20 bases between them. CDR3 length: 18 amino acids.